This T cell receptor beta chain was profiled in a study of tumor-infiltrating lymphocytes in primary liver carcinoma. Synthesis of TCR beta cDNA was carried out from 450 to 500 ng total RNA with a constant-region primer. What produced the TCR beta libraries was three nested multiplex PCR rounds using slightly modified ARM-PCR. Rounds one and two of PCR, each of 9 to 11 cycles, were primed with TRBV1-TRBV30 forward primers and a C-beta reverse primer. From the multiplex PCR reads, TCRdb called clonotypes with MiXCR, one entry per CDR3 protein. The table shows around 80,000 distinct CDR3 sequences, with approximately 77% occurring only once. Co-extraction of both nucleic acids (RNA and DNA) used roughly 20-33 mg of unsorted bulk tissue. Note on this clonotype: The junction and the germline gene differ at one end; a read error may be behind it.

CDR3 size: 17 residues. The germline V gene encodes CDR1 SQVTM and CDR2 ANQGSEA. The chain carries TRBV29-1 and TRBJ2-2, with 10 bases aligning to TRBD1. This TCR was sampled from a man aged 40-50 years with primary liver carcinoma and hepatitis B virus infection. Source material: liver tumor tissue from sampling region 1. The sample's subset: tumor region T1, superior pole. The CDR3 bases are TGCAGCGCTAGGACAGGGGGTGCAAAAGTGGTCACCTGGGAGCTGTTTTTT. It codes for CSARTGGAKVVTWELFF.